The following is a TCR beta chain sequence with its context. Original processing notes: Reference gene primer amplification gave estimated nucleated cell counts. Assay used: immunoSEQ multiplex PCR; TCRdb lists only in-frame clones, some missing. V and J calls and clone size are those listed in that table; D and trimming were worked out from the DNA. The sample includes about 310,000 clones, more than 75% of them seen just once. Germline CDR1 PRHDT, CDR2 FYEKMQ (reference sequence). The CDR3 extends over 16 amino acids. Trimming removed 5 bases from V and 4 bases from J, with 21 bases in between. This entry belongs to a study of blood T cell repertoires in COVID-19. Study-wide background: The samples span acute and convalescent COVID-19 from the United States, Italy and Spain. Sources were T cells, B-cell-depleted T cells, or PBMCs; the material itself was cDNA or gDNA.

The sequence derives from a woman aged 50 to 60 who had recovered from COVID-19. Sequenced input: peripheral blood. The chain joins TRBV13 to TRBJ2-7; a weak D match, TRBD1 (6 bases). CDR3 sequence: CASSLAGAGSAYEQYF. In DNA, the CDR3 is TGTGCCAGCAGCCTGGCAGGGGCCGGCTCGGCATACGAGCAGTACTTC.